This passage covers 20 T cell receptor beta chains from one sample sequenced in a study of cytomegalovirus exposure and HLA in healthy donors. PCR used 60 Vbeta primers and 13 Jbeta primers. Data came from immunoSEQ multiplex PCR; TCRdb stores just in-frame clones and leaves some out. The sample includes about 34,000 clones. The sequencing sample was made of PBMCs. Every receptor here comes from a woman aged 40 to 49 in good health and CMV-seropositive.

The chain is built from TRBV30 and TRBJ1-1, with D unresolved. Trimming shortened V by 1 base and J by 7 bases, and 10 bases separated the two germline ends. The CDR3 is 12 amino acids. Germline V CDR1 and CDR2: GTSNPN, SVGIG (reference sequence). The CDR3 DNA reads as TGTGCCTGGAGTGGACTCCTCCGTGAAGCTTTCTTT. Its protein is CAWSGLLREAFF. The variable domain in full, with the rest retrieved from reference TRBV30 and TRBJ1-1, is SQTIHQWPATLVQPVGSPLSLECTVEGTSNPNLYWYRQAAGRGLQLLFYSVGIGQISSEVPQNLSASRPQDRQFILSSKKLLLSDSGFYLCAWSGLLREAFFGQGTRLTVV.

CDR3 sequence reads: CASSPLGLTKETQYF. The CDR3, as DNA: TGTGCCAGCAGCCCCCTGGGACTCACCAAAGAGACCCAGTACTTC. The V and J genes are TRBV11-2 and TRBJ2-5, with D perhaps TRBD2 (6 bases). Trimming shortened V by 5 bases and J by 3 bases, and 16 bases separated the two germline ends. CDR3 length equals 15 residues. Germline-derived CDR1 and CDR2 are SGHAT and FQNNGV.

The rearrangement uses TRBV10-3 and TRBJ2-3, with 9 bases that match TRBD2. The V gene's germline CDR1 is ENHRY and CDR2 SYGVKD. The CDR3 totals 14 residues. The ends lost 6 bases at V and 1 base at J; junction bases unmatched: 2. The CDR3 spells CAISLAGGTDTQYF. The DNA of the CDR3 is TGTGCCATCAGCTTAGCGGGGGGCACAGATACGCAGTATTTT.

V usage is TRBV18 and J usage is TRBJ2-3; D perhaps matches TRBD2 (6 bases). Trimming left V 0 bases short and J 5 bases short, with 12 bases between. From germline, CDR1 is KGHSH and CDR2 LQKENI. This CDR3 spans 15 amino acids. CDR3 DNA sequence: TGTGCCAGCTCACCACCCCCGTTGGGGGGAGATACGCAGTATTTT. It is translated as CASSPPPLGGDTQYF.

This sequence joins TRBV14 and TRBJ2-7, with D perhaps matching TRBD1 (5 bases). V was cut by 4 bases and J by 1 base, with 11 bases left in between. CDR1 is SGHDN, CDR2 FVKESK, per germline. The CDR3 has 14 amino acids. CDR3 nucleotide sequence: TGTGCCAGCAGCCCCGAAGACAGATCCTACGAGCAGTACTTC. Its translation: CASSPEDRSYEQYF.

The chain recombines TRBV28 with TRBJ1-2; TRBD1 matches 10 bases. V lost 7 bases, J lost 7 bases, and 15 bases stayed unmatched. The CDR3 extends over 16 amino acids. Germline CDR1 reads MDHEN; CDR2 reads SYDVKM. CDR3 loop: CASKPPVGQGVGGYTF. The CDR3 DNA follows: TGTGCCAGCAAACCCCCAGTAGGACAGGGGGTGGGTGGCTACACCTTC.

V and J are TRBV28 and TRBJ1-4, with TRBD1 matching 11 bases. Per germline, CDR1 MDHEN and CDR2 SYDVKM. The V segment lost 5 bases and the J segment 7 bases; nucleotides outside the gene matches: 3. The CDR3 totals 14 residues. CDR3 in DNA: TGTGCCAGCAGTCGGACAGGGGGCAGTGAAAAACTGTTTTTT. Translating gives CASSRTGGSEKLFF.

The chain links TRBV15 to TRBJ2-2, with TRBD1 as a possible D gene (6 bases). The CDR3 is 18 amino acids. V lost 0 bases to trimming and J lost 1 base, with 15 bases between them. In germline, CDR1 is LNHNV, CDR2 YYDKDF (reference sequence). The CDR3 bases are TGTGCCACCAGCAGAGATGGGTTACTGACAGGGAACACCGGGGAGCTGTTTTTT. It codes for CATSRDGLLTGNTGELFF.

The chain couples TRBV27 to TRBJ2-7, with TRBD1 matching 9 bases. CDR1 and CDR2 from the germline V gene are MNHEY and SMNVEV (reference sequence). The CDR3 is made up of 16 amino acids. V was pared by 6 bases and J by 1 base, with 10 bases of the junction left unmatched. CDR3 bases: TGTGCCAGCAGGTCAACCAACAGGGGGCATTCCTACGAGCAGTACTTC. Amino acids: CASRSTNRGHSYEQYF.

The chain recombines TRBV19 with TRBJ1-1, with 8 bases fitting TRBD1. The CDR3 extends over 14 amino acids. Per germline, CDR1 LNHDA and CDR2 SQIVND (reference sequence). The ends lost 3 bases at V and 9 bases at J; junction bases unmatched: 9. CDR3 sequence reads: CASSMSRGLWKAFF. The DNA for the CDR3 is TGTGCCAGTAGTATGTCCAGGGGGCTATGGAAAGCTTTCTTT.

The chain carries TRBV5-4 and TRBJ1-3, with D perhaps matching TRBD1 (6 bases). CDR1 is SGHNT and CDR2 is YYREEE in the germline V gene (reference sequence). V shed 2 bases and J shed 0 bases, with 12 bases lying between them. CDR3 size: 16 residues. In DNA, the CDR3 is TGTGCCAGCAGCTTAGGGGCAGGGGACTCTGGAAACACCATATATTTT. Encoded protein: CASSLGAGDSGNTIYF.

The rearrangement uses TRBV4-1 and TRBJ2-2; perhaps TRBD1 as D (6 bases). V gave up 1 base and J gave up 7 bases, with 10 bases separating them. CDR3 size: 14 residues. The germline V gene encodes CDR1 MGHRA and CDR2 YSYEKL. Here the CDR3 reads CASSQGGRGGELFF. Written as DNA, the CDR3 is TGCGCCAGCAGCCAAGGTGGCAGGGGCGGGGAGCTGTTTTTT.

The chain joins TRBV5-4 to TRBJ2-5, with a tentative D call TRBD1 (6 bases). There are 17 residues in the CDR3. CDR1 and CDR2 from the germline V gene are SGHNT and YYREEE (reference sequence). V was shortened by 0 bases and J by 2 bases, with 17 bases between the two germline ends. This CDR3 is CASSLEGSRGRQETQYF. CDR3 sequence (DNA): TGTGCCAGCAGCTTGGAAGGTTCCAGGGGTCGACAAGAGACCCAGTACTTC.

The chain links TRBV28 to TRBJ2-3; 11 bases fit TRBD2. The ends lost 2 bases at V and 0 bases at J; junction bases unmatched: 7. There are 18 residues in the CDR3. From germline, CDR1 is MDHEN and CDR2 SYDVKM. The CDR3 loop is CASSLGTSGLWSTDTQYF. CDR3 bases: TGTGCCAGCAGTTTAGGGACTAGCGGATTATGGAGCACAGATACGCAGTATTTT.

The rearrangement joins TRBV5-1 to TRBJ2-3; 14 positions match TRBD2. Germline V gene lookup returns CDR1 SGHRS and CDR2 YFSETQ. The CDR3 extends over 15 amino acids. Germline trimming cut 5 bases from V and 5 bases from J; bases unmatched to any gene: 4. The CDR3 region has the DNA TGCGCCAGCAGGCCGACTAGCGGGGGGGTAGATACGCAGTATTTT. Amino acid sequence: CASRPTSGGVDTQYF.

CDR3 sequence: CASTLAGVNYEQYF. The CDR3 coding sequence is TGTGCCAGCACCCTAGCGGGGGTAAACTACGAGCAGTACTTC. The chain joins TRBV28 to TRBJ2-7; 10 bases are shared with TRBD2. This CDR3 spans 14 amino acids. Germline CDR1 is MDHEN and CDR2 is SYDVKM. Trimming removed 7 bases from V and 3 bases from J; junction bases left unmatched: 6.

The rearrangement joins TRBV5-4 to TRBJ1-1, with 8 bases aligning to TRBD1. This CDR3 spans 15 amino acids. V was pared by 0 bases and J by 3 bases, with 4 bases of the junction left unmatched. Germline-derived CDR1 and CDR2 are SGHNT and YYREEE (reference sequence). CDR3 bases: TGTGCCAGCAGCTTGGATACAGGGGGGTACACTGAAGCTTTCTTT. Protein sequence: CASSLDTGGYTEAFF.

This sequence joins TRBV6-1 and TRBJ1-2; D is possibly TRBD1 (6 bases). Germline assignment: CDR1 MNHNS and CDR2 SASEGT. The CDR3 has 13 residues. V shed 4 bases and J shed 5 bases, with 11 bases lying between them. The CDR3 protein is CASSAGTYYGYTF. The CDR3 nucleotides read TGTGCCAGCAGTGCGGGGACATATTATGGCTACACCTTC.

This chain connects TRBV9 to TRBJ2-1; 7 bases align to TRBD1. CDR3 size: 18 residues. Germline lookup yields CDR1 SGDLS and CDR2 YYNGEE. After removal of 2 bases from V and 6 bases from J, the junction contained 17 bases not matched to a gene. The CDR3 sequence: CASSVSSGTATFGNEQFF. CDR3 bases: TGTGCCAGCAGCGTCTCATCCGGGACAGCGACCTTCGGCAATGAGCAGTTCTTC. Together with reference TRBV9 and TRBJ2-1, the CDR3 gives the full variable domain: DSGVTQTPKHLITATGQRVTLRCSPRSGDLSVYWYQQSLDQGLQFLIQYYNGEERAKGNILERFSAQQFPDLHSELNLSSLELGDSALYFCASSVSSGTATFGNEQFFGPGTRLTVL.

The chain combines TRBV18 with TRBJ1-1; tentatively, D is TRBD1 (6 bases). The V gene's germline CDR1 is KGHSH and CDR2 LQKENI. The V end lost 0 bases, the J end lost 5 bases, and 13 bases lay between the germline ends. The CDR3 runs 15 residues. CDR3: CASSPPQGLATEAFF. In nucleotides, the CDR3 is TGTGCCAGCTCACCACCCCAGGGGCTGGCGACTGAAGCTTTCTTT. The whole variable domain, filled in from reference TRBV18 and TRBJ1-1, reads NAGVMQNPRHLVRRRGQEARLRCSPMKGHSHVYWYRQLPEEGLKFMVYLQKENIIDESGMPKERFSAEFPKEGPSILRIQQVVRGDSAAYFCASSPPQGLATEAFFGQGTRLTVV.